The text below deals with one T cell receptor beta chain. The entry originates in a study of blood T cell repertoires in COVID-19. Germline CDR1 and CDR2: SGHAT and FQDESV (reference sequence). The CDR3 is 15 amino acids. V gave up 0 bases and J gave up 4 bases; unmatched junction bases: 5. How the authors handled the data: Nucleated cell number was recorded as an estimate derived from reference gene primer amplification. Sequencing was performed with immunoSEQ multiplex PCR; in TCRdb, only in-frame clones are kept and a portion is missing. V, J and clone size derive from that table, while D and trimming were established from the DNA sequence. The sample has about 200,000 clones; 70% to 90% are singletons.

The clonotype originates from a man aged 35 to 55 with acute or convalescent COVID-19. This chain uses TRBV11-1 with TRBJ2-7, with 8 bases lining up with TRBD1. Material: peripheral blood. The DNA of the CDR3 is TGTGCCAGCAGCTTAGCGTTGGACAGGGCTTACGAGCAGTACTTC. This gives the protein CASSLALDRAYEQYF. The full variable domain, rest sourced from reference TRBV11-1 and TRBJ2-7, is EAEVAQSPRYKITEKSQAVAFWCDPISGHATLYWYRQILGQGPELLVQFQDESVVDDSQLPKDRFSAERLKGVDSTLKIQPAELGDSAMYLCASSLALDRAYEQYFGPGTRLTVT.